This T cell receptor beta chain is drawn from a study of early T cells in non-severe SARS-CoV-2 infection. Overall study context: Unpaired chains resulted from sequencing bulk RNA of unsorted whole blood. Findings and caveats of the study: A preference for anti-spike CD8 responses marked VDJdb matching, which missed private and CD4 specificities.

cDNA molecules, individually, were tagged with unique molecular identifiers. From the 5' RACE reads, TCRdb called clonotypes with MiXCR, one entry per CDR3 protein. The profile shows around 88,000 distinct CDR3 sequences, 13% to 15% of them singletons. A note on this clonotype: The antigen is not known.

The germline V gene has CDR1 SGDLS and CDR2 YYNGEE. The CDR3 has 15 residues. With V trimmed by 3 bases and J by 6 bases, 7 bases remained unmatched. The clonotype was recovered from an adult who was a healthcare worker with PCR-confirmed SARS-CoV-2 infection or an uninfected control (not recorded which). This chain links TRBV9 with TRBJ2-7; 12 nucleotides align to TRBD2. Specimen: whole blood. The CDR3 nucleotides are TGTGCCAGCAGCGCGGAACTAGCGGGAGGTTCCGAGCAGTACTTC. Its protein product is CASSAELAGGSEQYF.